The clone carrying this T cell receptor beta chain appeared a single time. Its matching antigen is unknown. These data originate in a study of PD-1 blockade in classical Hodgkin lymphoma. Points from the study as a whole: Researchers reported that CD4+ TCR diversity, though not CD8+, rose significantly by C4D1.

Time point denoted: cycle 4 day 1 (C4D1), after 5 to 7 weeks of nivolumab. Each patient experienced a relapse that followed autologous stem cell transplantation, and brentuximab vedotin exposure varied. Produced via immunoSEQ multiplex PCR; TCRdb's table is partial and in-frame only. Of tens of thousands of clones in the sample, 60% to 75% were seen once. This TCR derives from a human donor with classical Hodgkin lymphoma. The specimen comprised peripheral blood mononuclear cells (PBMCs), sampled before the fourth cycle of nivolumab.

CDR3 DNA sequence: TGTGCCAGCAGTGACCACCGGGGGGGAGAGACCCAGTACTTC. The encoded protein is CASSDHRGGETQYF. This chain connects TRBV6-4 to TRBJ2-5; 8 nucleotides line up with TRBD2. This CDR3 has 14 amino acids. Germline V gene lookup returns CDR1 MRHNA and CDR2 SNTAGT. The trim removed 2 bases at V and 4 bases at J, leaving 3 bases unmatched.